This T cell receptor beta chain derives from a study of blood T cell repertoires in COVID-19. Study details: COVID-19 samples from acute and convalescent phases originated in the United States, Italy and Spain. Nucleic acid was either cDNA or gDNA, and it came from T cells, B-cell-depleted T cells, or PBMCs.

As processed by the authors: Reference gene primer amplification gave estimated nucleated cell counts. Sequencing was performed with immunoSEQ multiplex PCR; in TCRdb, only in-frame clones are kept and a portion is missing. Clonal size and the V and J genes are those of that table, whereas D and trimming came from the DNA. The repertoire holds more than 200,000 clones, with more than 75% as singletons. The sample comprised peripheral blood. This clonotype was obtained from a man aged 50-59 years with acute or convalescent COVID-19.

CDR3 DNA sequence: TGCAGCGCCACCCTTGAGGGGGGGGGCTCCTACGAGCAGTACTTC. This translates into CSATLEGGGSYEQYF. The chain joins TRBV29-1 to TRBJ2-7, with a weak D call TRBD2 (7 bases). Deletions cut 7 bases from V and 0 bases from J, with 19 bases between. Looked up from germline, CDR1 is SQVTM and CDR2 is ANQGSEA. CDR3 size: 15 residues.